The 29 T cell receptor beta chains below all came from one sample that was sequenced in a study of T cell responses to AZD1222 COVID-19 vaccine. Sequenced by immunoSEQ multiplex PCR; TCRdb stores in-frame clones only, minus some. Of 150,000 to 190,000 clones listed, about nine tenths are singletons. The sample was peripheral blood, taken on day 0 of AZD1222 vaccination. These receptor sequences come from an adult in good health.

V gene TRBV28 combines with J gene TRBJ2-1; 7 nucleotides agree with TRBD1. This CDR3 has 13 amino acids. V dropped 6 bases and J dropped 7; count of bases not matched to a gene: 6. The V gene's germline CDR1 is MDHEN and CDR2 SYDVKM. The CDR3 sequence: CASSKNRGNEQFF. The DNA for the CDR3 is TGTGCCAGCAGCAAGAACAGGGGTAATGAGCAGTTCTTC.

The V call is TRBV5-8, the J call TRBJ2-5; 13 bases fit TRBD2. Germline values: CDR1 SGHTS, CDR2 YDEGEE. The trim removed 3 bases at V and 3 bases at J, leaving 5 bases unmatched. This CDR3 region has 16 residues. The CDR3 DNA reads as TGTGCCAGCAGCTCAGGACTAGCGGGAGCGGAAGAGACCCAGTACTTC. Translation gives CASSSGLAGAEETQYF.

V gene TRBV28 combines with J gene TRBJ2-5; tentatively, D is TRBD1 or TRBD2 (7 bases each). Germline CDR1 reads MDHEN; CDR2 reads SYDVKM. V lost 3 bases and J 3 bases, leaving 23 bases between the germline ends. The CDR3 totals 18 residues. CDR3 protein: CASSFPLLAPGGEETQYF. CDR3 nucleotide sequence: TGTGCCAGCAGTTTTCCGCTTTTGGCGCCAGGGGGGGAAGAGACCCAGTACTTC.

The DNA for the CDR3 is TGTGCCAGCAGCCTACAGGGGTGGGATTCACCCCTCCACTTT. Translation gives CASSLQGWDSPLHF. The chain couples TRBV7-2 to TRBJ1-6; 7 bases are shared with TRBD1. CDR1 is SGHTA and CDR2 is FQGNSA in the germline V gene. This CDR3 contains 14 residues. V lost 5 bases, J lost 8 bases, and 6 bases stayed unmatched.

J is TRBJ2-3 and V is TRBV2, with TRBD2 matching 9 bases. The CDR3 spans 17 residues. In germline, CDR1 is SNHLY, CDR2 FYNNEI. The V and J ends lost 7 bases and 2 bases, in that order; junction bases with no gene match: 13. The CDR3 protein is CASIGSGLAGFTDTQYF. Here the CDR3 DNA reads TGTGCCAGCATAGGATCTGGGCTAGCGGGGTTCACAGATACGCAGTATTTT. The whole variable domain, remainder taken from reference TRBV2 and TRBJ2-3, is EPEVTQTPSHQVTQMGQEVILRCVPISNHLYFYWYRQILGQKVEFLVSFYNNEISEKSEIFDDQFSVERPDGSNFTLKIRSTKLEDSAMYFCASIGSGLAGFTDTQYFGPGTRLTVL.

The chain uses TRBV3-1 (or the pseudogene TRBV3-2) and TRBJ1-1; 7 bases are a match to TRBD1. The V segment lost 4 bases and the J segment 7 bases; nucleotides outside the gene matches: 12. The CDR3 consists of 15 residues. Germline-derived CDR1 and CDR2 are LGHDT and YNNKEL (reference sequence). Here the CDR3 DNA reads TGTGCCAGCAGCCTTACCCGGACAGGACTCTTTGAAGCTTTCTTT. It is translated as CASSLTRTGLFEAFF.

The chain uses TRBV11-1 and TRBJ2-2, with D possibly matching TRBD2 (6 bases). The CDR3 is 15 residues long. Germline V gives CDR1 SGHAT, CDR2 FQDESV (reference sequence). V was clipped by 4 bases and J by 4 bases, with 13 bases between them. CDR3 region: CASSSKGTSTGELFF. The CDR3 DNA reads as TGTGCCAGCAGCTCAAAGGGGACTTCCACCGGGGAGCTGTTTTTT.

The chain employs TRBV6-5 and TRBJ1-2, with D uncertain. Per the germline V gene, CDR1 is MNHEY and CDR2 is SVGAGI. The CDR3 is 14 residues long. V lost 0 bases to trimming and J lost 6 bases, with 11 bases between them. The CDR3 sequence is CASSYSTGFDGYTF. The CDR3 nucleotides are TGTGCCAGCAGTTACTCGACTGGATTCGATGGCTACACCTTC.

The rearrangement links TRBV28 to TRBJ1-5, with TRBD1 identical over 8 bases. V lost 3 bases to trimming and J lost 4 bases; unmatched junction nucleotides: 5. The CDR3 is made up of 15 amino acids. Germline CDR1 reads MDHEN; CDR2 reads SYDVKM. The CDR3 DNA reads TGTGCCAGCAGTTTGGGGGACAGGTCTAATCAGCCCCAGCATTTT. Translation gives CASSLGDRSNQPQHF.

The chain couples TRBV4-1 to TRBJ2-7, with TRBD2 matching 7 bases. With 1 base clipped from V and 2 bases from J, the junction kept 5 bases outside the gene matches. The CDR3 loop spans 15 amino acids. CDR1 is MGHRA, CDR2 YSYEKL, per germline. This chain's CDR3 is CASSQVLANTYEQYF. The CDR3 nucleotides are TGCGCCAGCAGCCAAGTACTAGCGAACACCTACGAGCAGTACTTC.

The chain employs TRBV7-2 and TRBJ1-4, with 7 bases matching TRBD1. Trimming cost V 2 bases and J 6 bases; bases outside gene matches: 6. Germline-derived CDR1 and CDR2 are SGHTA and FQGNSA. This CDR3 region has 15 residues. CDR3 bases: TGTGCCAGCAGCTTAAGACAGGGCGGATATGAAAAACTGTTTTTT. Protein sequence: CASSLRQGGYEKLFF.

V gene TRBV6-2 or TRBV6-3 combines with J gene TRBJ2-1; weak D call: TRBD2 (5 bases). The CDR3 covers 15 residues. Germline-derived CDR1 and CDR2 are MNHEY and SVGEGT. Deletions cut 2 bases from V and 0 bases from J, with 8 bases between. This CDR3 reads CASSYGEYSYNEQFF. CDR3 nucleotide sequence: TGTGCCAGCAGTTACGGGGAGTACTCCTACAATGAGCAGTTCTTC.

The chain joins TRBV9 to TRBJ2-3; 8 nucleotides align to TRBD1. Germline loops: CDR1 SGDLS, CDR2 YYNGEE. V lost 3 bases and J lost 4; bases outside the gene matches: 10. The CDR3 covers 16 residues. CDR3 nucleotides: TGTGCCAGCAGCGGGGGGGACAGGCGCAGCGCAGATACGCAGTATTTT. It codes for CASSGGDRRSADTQYF.

The chain links TRBV28 to TRBJ1-2; weak D call: TRBD1 (5 bases). This CDR3 region has 17 residues. Germline V gives CDR1 MDHEN, CDR2 SYDVKM. Trimming took 6 bases from V and 4 from J, leaving 24 bases between them. The CDR3 DNA is TGTGCCAGCAGCCGGACCTTCGAGGGGCTCGGTATCTATGGCTACACCTTC. Encoded protein: CASSRTFEGLGIYGYTF.

The genes are TRBV19 and TRBJ1-1, with D unclear. V was trimmed by 8 bases and J by 1 base, leaving 14 bases between them. CDR1 and CDR2 (germline): LNHDA, SQIVND (reference sequence). The CDR3 is 14 residues long. The CDR3 is CASGNQWGNTEAFF. The CDR3 bases are TGTGCCAGTGGTAATCAGTGGGGGAACACTGAAGCTTTCTTT.

The chain uses TRBV5-1 and TRBJ2-7; D unresolved. The V end lost 0 bases, the J end lost 3 bases, and 10 bases lay between the germline ends. The CDR3 runs to 14 residues. Germline lookup yields CDR1 SGHRS and CDR2 YFSETQ. The CDR3 sequence: CASSLAVAYYEQYF. The DNA of the CDR3 is TGCGCCAGCAGCTTGGCCGTGGCTTACTACGAGCAGTACTTC.

The CDR3 here is CASSDSGSLGSYNEQFF. CDR3 bases: TGTGCCAGCAGTGACTCTGGTAGCCTTGGCTCCTACAATGAGCAGTTCTTC. The V call is TRBV6-4, the J call TRBJ2-1; unclear D gene. The V and J ends lost 0 bases and 0 bases respectively, with 12 bases between them. Germline V CDR1 and CDR2: MRHNA, SNTAGT. This CDR3 has 17 amino acids.

J is TRBJ2-2 and V is TRBV28; the D is unclear. The V end was cut by 2 bases, the J end by 6 bases, with 1 base between. The CDR3 consists of 11 residues. In germline, CDR1 is MDHEN, CDR2 SYDVKM. The CDR3 bases are TGTGCCAGCAGTTTAGCCGGGGAGCTGTTTTTT. Amino acids: CASSLAGELFF.

The chain employs TRBV4-1 and TRBJ2-1, with 14 bases lining up with TRBD2. The CDR3 spans 17 residues. J was trimmed by 9 bases and V by 4 bases; bases with no gene match: 11. From germline, CDR1 is MGHRA and CDR2 YSYEKL. Here the CDR3 reads CASSPRLAGGGLGEQFF. The CDR3 DNA is TGCGCCAGCAGCCCTAGACTAGCGGGAGGGGGGTTAGGTGAGCAGTTCTTC.

The chain joins TRBV7-2 to TRBJ1-2; a possible D gene is TRBD1 (5 bases). The CDR3 contains 13 residues. V was cut by 5 bases and J by 1 base, with 8 bases left in between. Germline values: CDR1 SGHTA, CDR2 FQGNSA. CDR3 sequence reads: CASSVTDNYGYTF. The CDR3 nucleotides are TGTGCCAGCAGCGTGACAGATAACTATGGCTACACCTTC.

This clone was recorded once. The J gene is TRBJ1-6, the V gene TRBV19, with 8 nucleotides matching TRBD1. Germline V gene lookup returns CDR1 LNHDA and CDR2 SQIVND (reference sequence). V lost 3 bases, J lost 9 bases, and 7 bases stayed unmatched. This CDR3 comprises 15 residues. CDR3: CASSITGGPRSPLHF. CDR3 sequence (DNA): TGTGCCAGTAGTATCACAGGGGGTCCTCGTTCACCCCTCCACTTT.

This chain joins TRBV27 and TRBJ2-5; weak D call: TRBD2 (5 bases). CDR3 length: 15 residues. Trimming removed 2 bases from V and 2 bases from J, with 12 bases in between. Germline values: CDR1 MNHEY, CDR2 SMNVEV (reference sequence). CDR3 nucleotides: TGTGCCAGCAGTTTAAATGGTGGGAGACAAGAGACCCAGTACTTC. Its translation is CASSLNGGRQETQYF.

The chain couples TRBV19 to TRBJ2-2, with D unclear. This CDR3 comprises 15 residues. Per germline, CDR1 LNHDA and CDR2 SQIVND (reference sequence). V was pared by 3 bases and J by 0 bases, with 8 bases between. Written as DNA, the CDR3 is TGTGCCAGTAGTATGACTCCGGCGAACACCGGGGAGCTGTTTTTT. Protein sequence: CASSMTPANTGELFF.

The chain combines TRBV21-1 with TRBJ1-3. TRBV21-1 is an annotated pseudogene. The CDR3 has 17 amino acids. CDR3 region: CAITFIPMRAGGNTIYF. The CDR3 DNA reads as TGTGCCATCACCTTTATCCCTATGCGGGCCGGAGGAAACACCATATATTTT.

V and J are TRBV7-6 and TRBJ2-3; 8 nucleotides align to TRBD2. The CDR3 is 16 residues long. Germline-derived CDR1 and CDR2 are SGHVS and FNYEAQ. J lost 2 bases, V lost 2 bases, and 6 bases had no gene match. The CDR3: CASSLRLAGITDTQYF. In nucleotides, the CDR3 is TGTGCCAGCAGCTTAAGGCTAGCGGGCATCACAGATACGCAGTATTTT. Looking up the rest from reference TRBV7-6 and TRBJ2-3 gives the full variable domain: GAGVSQSPRYKVTKRGQDVALRCDPISGHVSLYWYRQALGQGPEFLTYFNYEAQQDKSGLPNDRFSAERPEGSISTLTIQRTEQRDSAMYRCASSLRLAGITDTQYFGPGTRLTVL.

This chain joins TRBV25-1 and TRBJ1-2; 11 nucleotides line up with TRBD1. Germline CDR1 MGHDK, CDR2 SYGVNS. V lost 3 bases to trimming and J lost 1 base; unmatched junction nucleotides: 1. The length of the CDR3 is 15 residues. The CDR3 reads CASSDGTGGNYGYTF. DNA for the CDR3: TGTGCCAGCAGTGATGGGACAGGGGGTAACTATGGCTACACCTTC.

The chain couples TRBV15 to TRBJ2-3; D may be TRBD2 (5 bases). The CDR3 extends over 13 amino acids. Trimming left V 7 bases short and J 2 bases short, with 10 bases between. The germline V gene has CDR1 LNHNV and CDR2 YYDKDF (reference sequence). CDR3 DNA: TGTGCCACCATGGCGGGCATCACAGATACGCAGTATTTT. Protein sequence: CATMAGITDTQYF.

This clone was detected a few times. The V call is TRBV6-7, the J call TRBJ1-5, with a weak D call TRBD1 (5 bases). TRBV6-7 is an ORF, with its function uncertain. Trimming shortened V by 1 base and J by 4 bases, and 11 bases separated the two germline ends. The CDR3 is made up of 15 amino acids. The CDR3 is CASSYWGRKNQPQHF. Written as DNA, the CDR3 is TGTGCCAGCAGTTACTGGGGCAGGAAAAATCAGCCCCAGCATTTT.

The chain is built from TRBV6-2 or TRBV6-3 and TRBJ1-2; D remains unclear. This CDR3 contains 14 residues. Germline V gives CDR1 MNHEY, CDR2 SVGEGT. The V and J ends lost 2 bases and 2 bases respectively, with 9 bases between them. Here the CDR3 reads CASSYGAGNYGYTF. CDR3 nucleotides: TGTGCCAGCAGTTACGGCGCAGGAAACTATGGCTACACCTTC.